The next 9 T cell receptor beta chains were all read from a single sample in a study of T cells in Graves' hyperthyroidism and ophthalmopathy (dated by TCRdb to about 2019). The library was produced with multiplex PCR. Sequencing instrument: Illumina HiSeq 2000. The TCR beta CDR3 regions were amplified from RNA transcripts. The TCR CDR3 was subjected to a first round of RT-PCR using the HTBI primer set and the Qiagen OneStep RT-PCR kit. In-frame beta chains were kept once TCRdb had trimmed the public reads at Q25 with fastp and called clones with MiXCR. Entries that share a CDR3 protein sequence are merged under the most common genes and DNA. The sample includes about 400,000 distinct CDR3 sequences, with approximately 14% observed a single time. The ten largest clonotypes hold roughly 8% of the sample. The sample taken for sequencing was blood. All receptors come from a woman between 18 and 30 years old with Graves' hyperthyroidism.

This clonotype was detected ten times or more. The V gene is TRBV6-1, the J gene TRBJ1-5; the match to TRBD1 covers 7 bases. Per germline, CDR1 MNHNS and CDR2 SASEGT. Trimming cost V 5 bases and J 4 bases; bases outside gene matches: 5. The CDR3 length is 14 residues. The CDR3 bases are TGTGCCAGCAGTCAAAACAGGGGTAATCAGCCCCAGCATTTT. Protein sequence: CASSQNRGNQPQHF.

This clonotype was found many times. As DNA, the CDR3 is TGCAGCGTTGAAAGTCTCTCCTACGAGCAGTACTTC. Its translation is CSVESLSYEQYF. This rearrangement joins TRBV29-1 to TRBJ2-7; D not certain. CDR1 is SQVTM and CDR2 is ANQGSEA in the germline V gene. The V gene lost 2 bases and the J gene lost 0 bases, with 5 bases spanning the gap. The CDR3 runs 12 residues.

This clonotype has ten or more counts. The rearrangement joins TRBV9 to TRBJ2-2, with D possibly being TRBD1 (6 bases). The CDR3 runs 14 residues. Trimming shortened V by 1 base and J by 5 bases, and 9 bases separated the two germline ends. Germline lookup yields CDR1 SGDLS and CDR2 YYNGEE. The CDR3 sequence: CASSVRGMTGELFF. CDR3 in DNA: TGTGCCAGCAGCGTAAGGGGGATGACCGGGGAGCTGTTTTTT.

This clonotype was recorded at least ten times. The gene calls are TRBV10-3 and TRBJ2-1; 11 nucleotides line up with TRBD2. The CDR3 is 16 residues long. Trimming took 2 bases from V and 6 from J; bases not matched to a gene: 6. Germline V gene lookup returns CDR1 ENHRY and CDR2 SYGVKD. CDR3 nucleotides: TGTGCCATCAGTGAGCGTATTAGCGGGGGGGGCAATGAGCAGTTCTTC. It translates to CAISERISGGGNEQFF.

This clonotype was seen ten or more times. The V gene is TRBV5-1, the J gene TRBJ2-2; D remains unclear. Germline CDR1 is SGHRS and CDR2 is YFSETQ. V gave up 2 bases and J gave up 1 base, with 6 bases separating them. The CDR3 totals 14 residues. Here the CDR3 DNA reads TGCGCCAGCAGCTTTACAGTGAACACCGGGGAGCTGTTTTTT. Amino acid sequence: CASSFTVNTGELFF.

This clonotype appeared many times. CDR3 sequence: CASSSQQGTGNTIYF. The CDR3 region has the DNA TGTGCCAGCAGCTCGCAACAGGGAACTGGAAACACCATATATTTT. This sequence joins TRBV5-5 and TRBJ1-3; D perhaps matches TRBD1 (6 bases). Germline CDR1 is SGHKS and CDR2 is YYEKEE (reference sequence). Deletions cut 3 bases from V and 2 bases from J, with 12 bases between. The CDR3 is 15 amino acids.

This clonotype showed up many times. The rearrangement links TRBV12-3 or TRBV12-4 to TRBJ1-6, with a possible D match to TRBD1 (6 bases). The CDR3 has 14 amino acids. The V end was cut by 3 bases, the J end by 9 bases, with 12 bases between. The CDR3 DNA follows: TGTGCCAGCAGTTTTCAACAGGGTGTTTCACCCCTCCACTTT. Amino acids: CASSFQQGVSPLHF.

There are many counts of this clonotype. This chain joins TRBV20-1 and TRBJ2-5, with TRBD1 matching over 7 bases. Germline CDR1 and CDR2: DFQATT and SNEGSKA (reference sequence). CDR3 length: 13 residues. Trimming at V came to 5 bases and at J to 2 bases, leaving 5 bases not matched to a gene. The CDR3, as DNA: TGCAGTGCTGAGACAGGGCGGCAAGAGACCCAGTACTTC. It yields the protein CSAETGRQETQYF.

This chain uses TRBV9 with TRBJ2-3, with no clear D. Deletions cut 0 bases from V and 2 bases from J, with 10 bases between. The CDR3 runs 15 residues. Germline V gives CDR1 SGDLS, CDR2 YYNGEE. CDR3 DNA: TGTGCCAGCAGCGTAGTGCCGGGCGTCACAGATACGCAGTATTTT. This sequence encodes CASSVVPGVTDTQYF.